These 9 T cell receptor beta chains came from one sample sequenced in a study of cytomegalovirus exposure and HLA in healthy donors. 60 Vbeta and 13 Jbeta primers were used in PCR. Sequencing used immunoSEQ multiplex PCR; TCRdb keeps in-frame clones, though not all of them. The data hold over 150,000 clones, with 75% observed a single time. The source material was PBMCs. These receptors originate from a male donor in good health and CMV-seronegative.

This clone was detected only once. This rearrangement joins TRBV6-5 to TRBJ1-2, with 7 bases aligning to TRBD1. Germline values: CDR1 MNHEY, CDR2 SVGAGI. With 7 bases clipped from V and 4 bases from J, the junction kept 6 bases outside the gene matches. The CDR3 runs 13 residues. In DNA form, the CDR3 reads TGTGCCAGCACCCCGACAGGGTCCTATGGCTACACCTTC. Translation gives CASTPTGSYGYTF.

The chain links TRBV6-5 to TRBJ2-5, with TRBD2 as a possible D gene (6 bases). V gave up 10 bases and J gave up 5 bases, with 14 bases separating them. The CDR3 covers 12 residues. Germline-derived CDR1 and CDR2 are MNHEY and SVGAGI. This CDR3 reads CATAGNGETQYF. CDR3 in DNA: TGTGCCACCGCGGGGAACGGGGAGACCCAGTACTTC.

The V gene is TRBV20-1, the J gene TRBJ2-1; D uncertain. Looked up from germline, CDR1 is DFQATT and CDR2 is SNEGSKA (reference sequence). The length of the CDR3 is 10 residues. V was clipped by 4 bases and J by 9 bases, with 7 bases between them. CDR3 coding DNA: TGCAGTGCTATGTTCAGTGAGCAGTTCTTC. Translation: CSAMFSEQFF.

V and J are TRBV7-7 and TRBJ2-7; 7 bases line up with TRBD1. CDR1 and CDR2 from the germline V gene are SSHAT and FNYEAQ (reference sequence). This CDR3 contains 13 residues. V gave up 4 bases and J gave up 9 bases; unmatched junction bases: 9. The CDR3 is CASSSTEGDRQYF. The CDR3 DNA sequence: TGTGCCAGCAGCTCTACCGAGGGGGACAGGCAGTACTTC.

This clone was found a few times. V and J are TRBV5-1 and TRBJ1-1; D gene ambiguous. Trimming removed 0 bases from V and 3 bases from J, with 12 bases in between. This CDR3 comprises 15 residues. Looked up from germline, CDR1 is SGHRS and CDR2 is YFSETQ. The CDR3 coding sequence is TGCGCCAGCAGCTTGGCCGTAGTCGGGTACACTGAAGCTTTCTTT. Protein: CASSLAVVGYTEAFF.

V gene TRBV28 combines with J gene TRBJ2-1; no clear D. The CDR3 consists of 11 residues. The germline V gene encodes CDR1 MDHEN and CDR2 SYDVKM. V lost 7 bases and J lost 13, with 14 bases in between. In DNA form, the CDR3 reads TGTGCCAGCACTGGAACATCTAGTCAGTTCTTC. It translates to CASTGTSSQFF.

This clone was seen a few times. The chain uses TRBV9 and TRBJ2-5, with TRBD2 matching 8 bases. Judging by the DNA end, TRBJ2-7 fits better; the J call may be wrong. CDR1 is SGDLS and CDR2 is YYNGEE in the germline V gene. This CDR3 comprises 14 residues. CDR3 protein: CASSTGTGGYEQYF. The CDR3 nucleotides are TGTGCCAGCAGCACAGGCACGGGAGGGTACGAGCAGTACTTC.

The chain couples TRBV6-4 to TRBJ2-1; 7 positions match TRBD2. Looked up from germline, CDR1 is MRHNA and CDR2 is SNTAGT. With 6 bases clipped from V and 7 bases from J, the junction kept 6 bases outside the gene matches. The CDR3 covers 13 residues. The CDR3 reads CASSATSENEQFF. Here the CDR3 DNA reads TGTGCCAGCAGCGCCACTAGCGAGAATGAGCAGTTCTTC.

For the CDR3, the DNA is TGTGCCAGCAGCGCAACAGGGGGAAAGTATGGCTACACCTTC. Protein sequence: CASSATGGKYGYTF. The chain uses TRBV5-4 and TRBJ1-2, with 8 bases fitting TRBD1. The CDR3 covers 14 residues. Germline values: CDR1 SGHNT, CDR2 YYREEE (reference sequence). Trimming cost V 4 bases and J 5 bases; bases outside gene matches: 7.